The 19 T cell receptor beta chains in this list originate from one sample, sequenced in a study of T cells in localized non-small cell lung cancer. Method: immunoSEQ multiplex PCR; TCRdb's copy keeps in-frame clones and lacks some. The repertoire holds fewer than 75,000 clones, about 88% seen once, with 1% to 1.5% in the top ten. Sequenced material: peripheral blood, taken before any cancer treatment. These TCRs come from a female donor over 55 with stage I lung adenocarcinoma.

The rearrangement joins TRBV10-3 to TRBJ1-1; perhaps TRBD1 as D (6 bases). Looked up from germline, CDR1 is ENHRY and CDR2 is SYGVKD. V was clipped by 6 bases and J by 2 bases, with 13 bases between them. The CDR3 sequence is 14 residues long. CDR3: CAIRQGIGNTEAFF. The CDR3 coding sequence is TGTGCCATCAGACAGGGAATTGGAAACACTGAAGCTTTCTTT.

This chain joins TRBV6-5 and TRBJ2-7; 9 bases map to TRBD1. Looked up from germline, CDR1 is MNHEY and CDR2 is SVGAGI. This CDR3 has 16 amino acids. V shed 1 base and J 3 bases; nucleotides not matched to a gene: 7. In DNA, the CDR3 is TGTGCCAGCAGTTACTTACAACCGGGACAGGGCTACGAGCAGTACTTC. It translates to CASSYLQPGQGYEQYF.

The CDR3, as DNA: TGTGCCAGCAGTTACGACGGCACCTACAATGAGCAGTTCTTC. This gives the protein CASSYDGTYNEQFF. The chain links TRBV6-6 to TRBJ2-1; D is uncertain. The ends were cut back, 2 bases at V and 2 bases at J, with 7 bases in the middle. The CDR3 has 14 amino acids. CDR1 and CDR2 (germline): MNHNY, SVGAGI (reference sequence).

The CDR3 bases are TGTGCCAGCAGCTTAGAGCCGGGAGATGGGTGGCAAGAGACCCAGTACTTC. Protein: CASSLEPGDGWQETQYF. V gene TRBV5-5 combines with J gene TRBJ2-5; TRBD2 might be the D (6 bases). The ends were cut back, 2 bases at V and 2 bases at J, with 19 bases in the middle. Germline V lookup: CDR1 SGHKS, CDR2 YYEKEE (reference sequence). The CDR3 extends over 17 amino acids.

As to this clone: In the same sample, other DNA sequences code for this CDR3. The rearrangement uses TRBV5-1 and TRBJ2-7; 15 positions match TRBD2. The CDR3 sequence is 18 residues long. Germline V gives CDR1 SGHRS, CDR2 YFSETQ. The V segment lost 4 bases and the J segment 8 bases; nucleotides outside the gene matches: 16. This chain's CDR3 is CASSPGLAGGNSPTKQYF. As DNA, the CDR3 is TGCGCCAGCAGCCCGGGACTAGCGGGGGGCAACTCTCCTACGAAGCAGTACTTC.

The V gene is TRBV19, the J gene TRBJ2-7; TRBD1 matches 7 bases. The germline V gene has CDR1 LNHDA and CDR2 SQIVND (reference sequence). The trim removed 5 bases at V and 3 bases at J, leaving 10 bases unmatched. The CDR3 has 15 residues. The CDR3 bases are TGTGCCAGTAGTTTACAGGGACAGCATGGCTACGAGCAGTACTTC. Its translation is CASSLQGQHGYEQYF.

The chain uses TRBV5-1 and TRBJ2-7, with D tentatively TRBD2 (6 bases). V was shortened by 2 bases and J by 2 bases, with 11 bases between the two germline ends. This CDR3 spans 14 amino acids. Germline V CDR1 and CDR2: SGHRS, YFSETQ. The CDR3 nucleotides are TGCGCCAGCAGCTTCGCGGGGCGAACCTACGAGCAGTACTTC. This gives the protein CASSFAGRTYEQYF.

This sequence joins TRBV5-1 and TRBJ1-2, with D hard to call. Trimming left V 2 bases short and J 2 bases short, with 10 bases between. Germline CDR1 is SGHRS and CDR2 is YFSETQ. This CDR3 contains 14 residues. The CDR3 is CASSFRGENYGYTF. The CDR3, as DNA: TGCGCCAGCAGCTTCAGAGGTGAGAACTATGGCTACACCTTC.

The chain couples TRBV5-1 to TRBJ2-3, with 8 positions matching TRBD2. The germline V gene has CDR1 SGHRS and CDR2 YFSETQ. The CDR3 sequence is 14 residues long. The J segment lost 2 bases and the V segment lost 7 bases, leaving 6 bases of the junction unmatched. CDR3 residues: CASRLTSATDTQYF. The CDR3, as DNA: TGCGCCAGCCGATTGACTAGCGCCACAGATACGCAGTATTTT.

CDR3 DNA sequence: TGTGCCAGCAGTGAACCCTCCGTGACAGGGAGGGAGACCCAGTACTTC. Protein: CASSEPSVTGRETQYF. The gene calls are TRBV25-1 and TRBJ2-5; D might be TRBD1 (7 bases). The germline V and J ends were trimmed by 2 bases and 5 bases, with 18 bases remaining between them. CDR1 and CDR2 (germline): MGHDK, SYGVNS. The length of the CDR3 is 16 residues.

The chain uses TRBV10-1 and TRBJ2-3, with 10 bases identical to TRBD2. This CDR3 spans 15 amino acids. V was clipped by 6 bases and J by 5 bases; unmatched bases: 8. Germline V gene data show CDR1 as WNHNN and CDR2 as SYGVQD (reference sequence). Here the CDR3 DNA reads TGCGCCAGCAGCAGACTAGCGGGTCTAAAAGATACGCAGTATTTT. The encoded protein is CASSRLAGLKDTQYF.

CDR3 amino acids: CASSQDFHALSRGYTF. The CDR3, as DNA: TGCGCCAGCAGCCAGGACTTTCATGCCTTGTCAAGGGGCTACACCTTC. This sequence joins TRBV4-1 and TRBJ1-2, with D unresolved. Germline V gene data show CDR1 as MGHRA and CDR2 as YSYEKL. The V and J ends lost 3 bases and 8 bases respectively, with 22 bases between them. The CDR3 runs 16 residues.

The chain links TRBV5-1 to TRBJ2-1, with D uncertain. The CDR3 sequence is 14 residues long. Trimming shortened V by 4 bases and J by 3 bases, and 11 bases separated the two germline ends. The germline V gene has CDR1 SGHRS and CDR2 YFSETQ. DNA for the CDR3: TGCGCCAGCAGCCTCCCGGACCTCTACAATGAGCAGTTCTTC. It is translated as CASSLPDLYNEQFF.

The V call is TRBV10-1, the J call TRBJ2-7; D unclear. The CDR3 has 13 residues. The V end lost 2 bases, the J end lost 1 base, and 6 bases lay between the germline ends. Germline V lookup: CDR1 WNHNN, CDR2 SYGVQD (reference sequence). CDR3 in amino acids: CASSEGRSYEQYF. The CDR3 bases are TGCGCCAGCAGTGAGGGAAGGTCCTACGAGCAGTACTTC.

The chain couples TRBV5-1 to TRBJ2-1, with TRBD1 as a possible D gene (5 bases). The V end was cut by 0 bases, the J end by 8 bases, with 6 bases between. Per the germline V gene, CDR1 is SGHRS and CDR2 is YFSETQ. This CDR3 comprises 12 residues. CDR3 in amino acids: CASSLGGDEQFF. CDR3 DNA: TGCGCCAGCAGCTTGGGGGGCGATGAGCAGTTCTTC.

The rearrangement joins TRBV15 to TRBJ2-5; D is perhaps TRBD1 (5 bases). The CDR3 spans 15 residues. Germline V CDR1 and CDR2: LNHNV, YYDKDF (reference sequence). Trimming took off 0 bases at V and 3 bases at J, with 11 bases between the two ends. The CDR3 loop reads CATSRDPLGEETQYF. Here the CDR3 DNA reads TGTGCCACCAGCAGAGACCCGTTAGGGGAAGAGACCCAGTACTTC.

The sample holds one count of this clone. The V and J genes are TRBV5-5 and TRBJ2-2; TRBD2 agrees at 15 bases. The germline V gene has CDR1 SGHKS and CDR2 YYEKEE (reference sequence). The V segment lost 4 bases and the J segment 4 bases; nucleotides outside the gene matches: 8. The CDR3 extends over 18 amino acids. CDR3 sequence: CASSPGLAGGQATGELFF. CDR3 nucleotide sequence: TGTGCCAGCAGCCCGGGACTAGCGGGGGGTCAGGCCACCGGGGAGCTGTTTTTT.

The rearrangement joins TRBV6-1 to TRBJ1-1; D might be TRBD1 (6 bases). Per germline, CDR1 MNHNS and CDR2 SASEGT. The CDR3 is 13 amino acids. V lost 4 bases and J lost 3, with 9 bases in between. The CDR3, as DNA: TGTGCCAGCAGTGTGGACAGCTACACTGAAGCTTTCTTT. As protein: CASSVDSYTEAFF.

This rearrangement joins TRBV5-6 to TRBJ1-5, with TRBD1 matching 10 bases. The CDR3 runs 14 residues. The germline CDR1 and CDR2 sequences are SGHDT and YYEEEE. V gave up 6 bases and J gave up 5 bases; unmatched junction bases: 5. In DNA, the CDR3 is TGTGCCAGCACCCGACAGGGGGCGGATCAGCCCCAGCATTTT. Translated: CASTRQGADQPQHF.